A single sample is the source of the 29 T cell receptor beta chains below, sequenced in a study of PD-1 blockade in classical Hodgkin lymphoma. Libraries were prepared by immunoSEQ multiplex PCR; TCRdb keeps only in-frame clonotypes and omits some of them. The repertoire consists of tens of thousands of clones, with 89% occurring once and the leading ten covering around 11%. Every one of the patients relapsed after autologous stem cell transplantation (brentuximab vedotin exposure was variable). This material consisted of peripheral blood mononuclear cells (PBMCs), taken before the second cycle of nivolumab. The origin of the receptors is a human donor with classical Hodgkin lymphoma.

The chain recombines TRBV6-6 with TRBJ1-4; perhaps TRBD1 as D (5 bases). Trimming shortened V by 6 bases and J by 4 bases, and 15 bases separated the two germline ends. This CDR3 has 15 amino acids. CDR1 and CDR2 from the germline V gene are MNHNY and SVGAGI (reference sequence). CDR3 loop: CASRALQVYNEKLFF. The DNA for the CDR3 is TGTGCCAGCAGAGCCTTACAGGTCTATAATGAAAAACTGTTTTTT.

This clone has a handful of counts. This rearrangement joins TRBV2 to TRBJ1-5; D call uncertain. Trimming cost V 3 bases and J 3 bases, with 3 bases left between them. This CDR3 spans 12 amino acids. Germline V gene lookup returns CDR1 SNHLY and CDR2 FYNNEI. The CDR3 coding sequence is TGTGCCAGCAGTGACTACAATCAGCCCCAGCATTTT. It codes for CASSDYNQPQHF.

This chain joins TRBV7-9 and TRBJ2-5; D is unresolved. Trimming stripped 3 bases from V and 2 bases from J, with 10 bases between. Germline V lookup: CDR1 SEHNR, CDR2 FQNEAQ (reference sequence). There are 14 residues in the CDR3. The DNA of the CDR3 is TGTGCCAGCAGCTTTCGGGTCCCTCAAGAGACCCAGTACTTC. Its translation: CASSFRVPQETQYF.

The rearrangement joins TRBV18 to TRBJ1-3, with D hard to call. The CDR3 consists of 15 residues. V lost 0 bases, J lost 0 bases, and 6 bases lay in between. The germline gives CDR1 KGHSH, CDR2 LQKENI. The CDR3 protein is CASSPPSNSGNTIYF. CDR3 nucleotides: TGTGCCAGCTCACCACCGAGCAACTCTGGAAACACCATATATTTT.

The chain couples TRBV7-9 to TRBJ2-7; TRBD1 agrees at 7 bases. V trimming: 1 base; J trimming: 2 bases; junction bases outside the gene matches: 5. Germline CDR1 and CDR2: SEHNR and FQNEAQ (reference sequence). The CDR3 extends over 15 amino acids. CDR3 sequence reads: CASSLETGQTYEQYF. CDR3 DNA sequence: TGTGCCAGCAGCTTAGAGACGGGACAGACCTACGAGCAGTACTTC.

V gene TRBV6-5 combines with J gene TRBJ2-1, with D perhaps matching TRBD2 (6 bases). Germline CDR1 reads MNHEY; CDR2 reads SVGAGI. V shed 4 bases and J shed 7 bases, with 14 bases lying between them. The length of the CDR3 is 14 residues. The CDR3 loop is CASSLPHAGNEQFF. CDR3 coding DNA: TGTGCCAGCAGTTTGCCGCACGCGGGGAATGAGCAGTTCTTC.

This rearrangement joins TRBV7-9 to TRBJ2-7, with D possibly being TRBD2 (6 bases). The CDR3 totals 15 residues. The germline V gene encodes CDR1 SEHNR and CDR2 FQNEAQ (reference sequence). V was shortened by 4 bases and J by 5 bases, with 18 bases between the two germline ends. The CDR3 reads CASSWGGGIYDEQYF. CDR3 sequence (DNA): TGTGCCAGCAGCTGGGGTGGGGGGATTTACGACGAGCAGTACTTC.

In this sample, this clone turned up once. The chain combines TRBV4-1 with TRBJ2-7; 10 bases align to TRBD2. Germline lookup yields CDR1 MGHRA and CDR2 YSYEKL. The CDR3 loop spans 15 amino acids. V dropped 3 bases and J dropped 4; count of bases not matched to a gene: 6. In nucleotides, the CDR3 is TGCGCCAGCAGCCACTTAGCGGGAGGCCTGTACGAGCAGTACTTC. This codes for CASSHLAGGLYEQYF.

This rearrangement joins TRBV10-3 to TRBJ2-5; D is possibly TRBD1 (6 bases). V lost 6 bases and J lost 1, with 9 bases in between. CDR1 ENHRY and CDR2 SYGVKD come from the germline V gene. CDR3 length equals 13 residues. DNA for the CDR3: TGTGCCATCAGGGACAGTAGCCAAGAGACCCAGTACTTC. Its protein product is CAIRDSSQETQYF.

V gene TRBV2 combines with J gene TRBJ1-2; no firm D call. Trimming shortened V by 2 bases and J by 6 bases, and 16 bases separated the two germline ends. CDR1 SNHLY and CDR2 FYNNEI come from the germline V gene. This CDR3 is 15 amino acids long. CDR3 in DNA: TGTGCCAGCAGTGAATTTCGTACGGGATCGGATGGCTACACCTTC. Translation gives CASSEFRTGSDGYTF.

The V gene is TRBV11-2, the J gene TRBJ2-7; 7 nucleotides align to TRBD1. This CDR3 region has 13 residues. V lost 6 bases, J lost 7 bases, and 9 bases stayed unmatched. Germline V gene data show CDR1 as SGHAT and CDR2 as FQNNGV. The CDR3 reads CASRHSGGREQYF. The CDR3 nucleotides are TGTGCCAGCAGACACTCAGGGGGAAGAGAGCAGTACTTC.

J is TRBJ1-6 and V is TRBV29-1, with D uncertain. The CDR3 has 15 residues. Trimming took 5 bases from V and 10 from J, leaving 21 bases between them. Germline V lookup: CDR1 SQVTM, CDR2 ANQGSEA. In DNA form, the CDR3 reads TGCAGCGTTCGAGAAACGGCATTGGTCGACTCACCCCTCCACTTT. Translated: CSVRETALVDSPLHF.

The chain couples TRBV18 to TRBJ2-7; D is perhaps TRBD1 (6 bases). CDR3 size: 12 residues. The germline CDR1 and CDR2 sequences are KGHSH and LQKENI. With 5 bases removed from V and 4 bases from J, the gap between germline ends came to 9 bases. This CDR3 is CASSRTVYEQYF. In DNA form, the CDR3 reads TGTGCCAGCTCAAGGACAGTTTACGAGCAGTACTTC.

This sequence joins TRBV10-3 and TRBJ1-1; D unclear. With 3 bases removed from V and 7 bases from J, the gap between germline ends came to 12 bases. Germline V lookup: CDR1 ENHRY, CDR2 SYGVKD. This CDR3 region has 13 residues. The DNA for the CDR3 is TGTGCCATCAGTGAATGGGAAGAGAGTGAAGCTTTCTTT. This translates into CAISEWEESEAFF.

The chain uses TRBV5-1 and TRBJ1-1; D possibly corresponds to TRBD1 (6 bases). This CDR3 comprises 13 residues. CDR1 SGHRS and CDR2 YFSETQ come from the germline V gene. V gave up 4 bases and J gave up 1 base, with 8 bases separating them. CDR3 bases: TGCGCCAGCAGCGCGGGACAGAACACTGAAGCTTTCTTT. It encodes CASSAGQNTEAFF.

The CDR3, as DNA: TGTGCCAGCGGGATAGCGGGGCCCTGGGGAGAGCAGTACTTC. Its translation: CASGIAGPWGEQYF. The chain links TRBV28 to TRBJ2-7; 8 bases agree with TRBD2. With V trimmed by 8 bases and J by 7 bases, 13 bases remained unmatched. The CDR3 totals 14 residues. CDR1 is MDHEN, CDR2 SYDVKM, per germline.

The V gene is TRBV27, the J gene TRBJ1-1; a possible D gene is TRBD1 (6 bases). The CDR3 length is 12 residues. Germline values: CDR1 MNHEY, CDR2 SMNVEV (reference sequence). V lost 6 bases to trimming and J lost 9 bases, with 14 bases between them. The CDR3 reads CASRDTGSQAFF. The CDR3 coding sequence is TGTGCCAGCAGAGATACAGGGTCCCAAGCTTTCTTT.

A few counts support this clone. CDR3: CASSLSGGASNEQFF. Written as DNA, the CDR3 is TGTGCCAGCAGCTTGAGCGGGGGGGCCTCCAATGAGCAGTTCTTC. The gene calls are TRBV7-2 and TRBJ2-1; 10 bases line up with TRBD2. The CDR3 runs to 15 residues. The J segment lost 6 bases and the V segment lost 3 bases, leaving 5 bases of the junction unmatched. Per germline, CDR1 SGHTA and CDR2 FQGNSA.

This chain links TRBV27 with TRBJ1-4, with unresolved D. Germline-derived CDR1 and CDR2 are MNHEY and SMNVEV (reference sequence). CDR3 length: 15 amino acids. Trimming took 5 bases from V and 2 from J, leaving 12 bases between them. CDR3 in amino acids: CASSPLQRTNEKLFF. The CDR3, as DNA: TGTGCCAGCAGTCCCCTCCAGAGGACTAATGAAAAACTGTTTTTT.

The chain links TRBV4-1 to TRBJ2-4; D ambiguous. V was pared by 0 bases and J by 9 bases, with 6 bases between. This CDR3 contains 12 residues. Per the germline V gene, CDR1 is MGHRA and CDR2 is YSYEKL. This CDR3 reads CASSQDLGIQYF. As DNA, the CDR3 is TGCGCCAGCAGCCAAGATCTAGGCATTCAGTACTTC.

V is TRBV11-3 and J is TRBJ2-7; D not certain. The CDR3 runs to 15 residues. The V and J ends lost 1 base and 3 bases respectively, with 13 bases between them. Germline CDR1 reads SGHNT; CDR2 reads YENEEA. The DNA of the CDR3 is TGTGCCAGCAGCTTAGGGCCTACTGGAAACTACGAGCAGTACTTC. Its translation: CASSLGPTGNYEQYF.

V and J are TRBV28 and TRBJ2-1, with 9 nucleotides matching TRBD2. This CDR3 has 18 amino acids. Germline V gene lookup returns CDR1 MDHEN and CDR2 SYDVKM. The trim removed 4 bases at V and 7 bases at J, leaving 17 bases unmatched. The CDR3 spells CASSSTVAGEAVGNEQFF. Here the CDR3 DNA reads TGTGCCAGCAGTTCAACCGTAGCGGGAGAGGCGGTAGGGAATGAGCAGTTCTTC.

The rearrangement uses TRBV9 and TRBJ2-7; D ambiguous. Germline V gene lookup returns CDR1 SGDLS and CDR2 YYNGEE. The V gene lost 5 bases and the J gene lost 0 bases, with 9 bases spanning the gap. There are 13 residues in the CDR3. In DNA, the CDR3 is TGTGCCAGCAGTGTTTCTAACTCCTACGAGCAGTACTTC. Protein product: CASSVSNSYEQYF. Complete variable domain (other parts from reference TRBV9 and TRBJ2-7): DSGVTQTPKHLITATGQRVTLRCSPRSGDLSVYWYQQSLDQGLQFLIQYYNGEERAKGNILERFSAQQFPDLHSELNLSSLELGDSALYFCASSVSNSYEQYFGPGTRLTVT.

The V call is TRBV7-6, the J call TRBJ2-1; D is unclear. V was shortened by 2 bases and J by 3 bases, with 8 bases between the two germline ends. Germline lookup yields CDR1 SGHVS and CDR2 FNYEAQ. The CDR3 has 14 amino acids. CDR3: CASSLTPGYNEQFF. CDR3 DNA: TGTGCCAGCAGCTTAACGCCGGGCTACAATGAGCAGTTCTTC.

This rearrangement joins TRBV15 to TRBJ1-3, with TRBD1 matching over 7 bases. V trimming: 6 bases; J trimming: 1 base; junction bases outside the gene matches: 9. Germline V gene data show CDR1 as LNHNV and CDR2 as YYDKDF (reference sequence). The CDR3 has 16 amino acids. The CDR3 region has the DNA TGTGCCACCAGGGACACAGGGGCGAAATCTGGAAACACCATATATTTT. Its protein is CATRDTGAKSGNTIYF.

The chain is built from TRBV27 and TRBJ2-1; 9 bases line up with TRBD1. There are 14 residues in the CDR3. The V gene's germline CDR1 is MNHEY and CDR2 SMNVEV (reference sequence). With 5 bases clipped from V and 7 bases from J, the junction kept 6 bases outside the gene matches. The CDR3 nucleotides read TGTGCCAGCAGTCTCGGACAGGGGAGAAATGAGCAGTTCTTC. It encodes CASSLGQGRNEQFF.

This CDR3 reads CASSLWLGGHQYNSPLHF. The CDR3 DNA follows: TGTGCCAGCAGTTTATGGTTGGGGGGTCATCAGTATAATTCACCCCTCCACTTT. The J gene is TRBJ1-6, the V gene TRBV28; possible D gene TRBD1, 5 bases. Germline V CDR1 and CDR2: MDHEN, SYDVKM. This CDR3 has 18 amino acids. With 0 bases removed from V and 4 bases from J, the gap between germline ends came to 16 bases.

The DNA for the CDR3 is TGTGCCAGCAGCACGGGGGCCGGGGAGCTGTTTTTT. This encodes CASSTGAGELFF. This chain links TRBV9 with TRBJ2-2, with D possibly being TRBD2 (6 bases). The CDR3 totals 12 residues. With 4 bases removed from V and 6 bases from J, the gap between germline ends came to 7 bases. Germline V gene data show CDR1 as SGDLS and CDR2 as YYNGEE.

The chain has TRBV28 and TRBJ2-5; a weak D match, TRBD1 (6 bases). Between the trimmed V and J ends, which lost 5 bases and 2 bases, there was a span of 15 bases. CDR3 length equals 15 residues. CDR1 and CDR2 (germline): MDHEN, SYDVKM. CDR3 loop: CASSRRGGGQETQYF. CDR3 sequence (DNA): TGTGCCAGCAGTCGCAGGGGCGGCGGGCAAGAGACCCAGTACTTC. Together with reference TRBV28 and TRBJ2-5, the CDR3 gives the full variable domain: DVKVTQSSRYLVKRTGEKVFLECVQDMDHENMFWYRQDPGLGLRLIYFSYDVKMKEKGDIPEGYSVSREKKERFSLILESASTNQTSMYLCASSRRGGGQETQYFGPGTRLLVL.